This record covers a single T cell receptor beta chain. Its specificity is unknown. Using constant-segment primers, 5'RACE produced TCR alpha and TCR beta cDNA libraries carrying sample barcodes and UMIs. TCRdb passed the 5' RACE reads through MiXCR, listing each CDR3 protein once. The sample contains around 250,000 distinct CDR3 sequences, around 10% of which appear only once. V was pared by 0 bases and J by 3 bases, with 4 bases of the junction left unmatched. Germline CDR1 is KGHSH and CDR2 is LQKENI. The CDR3 has 15 residues. These data come from a study of T-cell memory formation after mild COVID-19. Study summary: There were largely donor-specific TCR clusters. Study findings and constraints: Second-wave clones peaking on day 37 lacked confirmed SARS-CoV-2 specificity.

This clonotype was obtained from a man between 18 and 29 years old who had mild COVID-19 (a few samples of this study predate the infection). Cell type and time point are not known. The chain couples TRBV18 to TRBJ1-1, with TRBD1 matching 7 bases. The sequencing input was PBMCs or a T cell subset sorted from them (not recorded which). CDR3 region: CASSPPSQGDTEAFF. CDR3 nucleotide sequence: TGTGCCAGCTCACCACCATCTCAGGGGGACACTGAAGCTTTCTTT.